The 5 T cell receptor beta chains below come from one sample, sequenced in a study of blood T cell repertoires in COVID-19. Sequenced by immunoSEQ multiplex PCR; TCRdb stores in-frame clones only, minus some. The sample includes approximately 68,000 clones, about 81% of them seen just once. The sequenced material came from peripheral blood. These receptors were taken from a human donor in a cohort sampled during active COVID-19.

The J gene is TRBJ2-1, the V gene TRBV29-1; D perhaps matches TRBD2 (7 bases). The CDR3 contains 16 residues. The germline V gene encodes CDR1 SQVTM and CDR2 ANQGSEA. V lost 6 bases and J lost 0, with 18 bases in between. This CDR3 reads CSVEGGDISSYNEQFF. In DNA, the CDR3 is TGCAGCGTCGAGGGGGGGGACATCAGCTCCTACAATGAGCAGTTCTTC.

The V gene is TRBV20-1, the J gene TRBJ2-7, with 14 positions matching TRBD2. Germline V gene sequence: CDR1 DFQATT, CDR2 SNEGSKA (reference sequence). Trimming at V came to 3 bases and at J to 6 bases, leaving 7 bases not matched to a gene. CDR3 length equals 15 residues. CDR3 in amino acids: CSASPQTSGRVEQYF. The CDR3 DNA sequence: TGCAGTGCTAGTCCCCAGACTAGCGGGAGGGTCGAGCAGTACTTC.

The chain joins TRBV27 to TRBJ2-2; 7 bases fit TRBD2. Germline trimming cut 4 bases from V and 6 bases from J; bases unmatched to any gene: 8. CDR3 length: 15 amino acids. Germline-derived CDR1 and CDR2 are MNHEY and SMNVEV (reference sequence). The CDR3 nucleotides read TGTGCCAGCAGTTCCAGCGGGACGGTCGCCGGGGAGCTGTTTTTT. Translation gives CASSSSGTVAGELFF.

This clone occurred a few times. The chain's CDR3 is CASSHARTSQGYEQYF. Written as DNA, the CDR3 is TGTGCCAGCAGCCACGCGAGGACGAGCCAGGGTTACGAGCAGTACTTC. The chain links TRBV7-9 to TRBJ2-7; a weak D match, TRBD1 (5 bases). Per the germline V gene, CDR1 is SEHNR and CDR2 is FQNEAQ (reference sequence). This CDR3 region has 16 residues. Trimming removed 5 bases from V and 4 bases from J, with 21 bases in between.

This clone qualifies as medium-sized (0.01 to 0.1%). V usage is TRBV28 and J usage is TRBJ2-6, with D unclear. V shed 3 bases and J shed 1 base, with 7 bases lying between them. The CDR3 has 15 amino acids. Per the germline V gene, CDR1 is MDHEN and CDR2 is SYDVKM. Here the CDR3 DNA reads TGTGCCAGCAGTTTCCGACTGTCTGGGGCCAACGTCCTGACTTTC. Translated, it gives CASSFRLSGANVLTF.